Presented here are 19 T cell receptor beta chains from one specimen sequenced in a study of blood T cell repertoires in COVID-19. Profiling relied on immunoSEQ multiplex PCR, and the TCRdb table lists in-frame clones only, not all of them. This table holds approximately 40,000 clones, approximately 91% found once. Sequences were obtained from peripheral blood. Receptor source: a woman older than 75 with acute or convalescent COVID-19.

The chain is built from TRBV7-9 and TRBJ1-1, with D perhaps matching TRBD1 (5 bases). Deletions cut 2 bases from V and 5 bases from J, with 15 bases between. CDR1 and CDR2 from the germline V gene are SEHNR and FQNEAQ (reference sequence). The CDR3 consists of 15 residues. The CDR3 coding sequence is TGTGCCAGCAGCTTACCTCGGACACAGAGGACTGAAGCTTTCTTT. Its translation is CASSLPRTQRTEAFF.

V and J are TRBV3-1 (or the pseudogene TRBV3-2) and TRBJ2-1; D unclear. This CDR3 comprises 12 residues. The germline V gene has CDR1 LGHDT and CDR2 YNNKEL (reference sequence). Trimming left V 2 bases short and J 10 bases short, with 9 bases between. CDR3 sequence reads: CASSQQLREQFF. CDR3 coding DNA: TGTGCCAGCAGCCAACAACTCAGGGAGCAGTTCTTC.

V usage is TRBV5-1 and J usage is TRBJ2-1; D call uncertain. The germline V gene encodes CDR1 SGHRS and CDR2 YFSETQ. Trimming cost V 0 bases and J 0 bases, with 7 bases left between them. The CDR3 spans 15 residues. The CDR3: CASSLEPGSYNEQFF. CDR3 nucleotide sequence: TGCGCCAGCAGCTTGGAGCCAGGCTCCTACAATGAGCAGTTCTTC.

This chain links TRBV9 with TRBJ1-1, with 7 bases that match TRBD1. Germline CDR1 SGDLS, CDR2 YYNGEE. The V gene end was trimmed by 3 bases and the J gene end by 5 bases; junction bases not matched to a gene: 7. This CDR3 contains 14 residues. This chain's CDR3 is CASSDYRGLTEAFF. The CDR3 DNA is TGTGCCAGCAGCGACTACAGGGGTCTGACTGAAGCTTTCTTT.

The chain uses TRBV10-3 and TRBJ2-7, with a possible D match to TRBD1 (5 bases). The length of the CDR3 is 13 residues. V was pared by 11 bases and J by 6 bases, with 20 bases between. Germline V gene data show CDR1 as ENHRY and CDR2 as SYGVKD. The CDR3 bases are TGTGCCTCCTTAGGGGTTCGAAGTGGCGAGCAGTACTTC. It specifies CASLGVRSGEQYF.

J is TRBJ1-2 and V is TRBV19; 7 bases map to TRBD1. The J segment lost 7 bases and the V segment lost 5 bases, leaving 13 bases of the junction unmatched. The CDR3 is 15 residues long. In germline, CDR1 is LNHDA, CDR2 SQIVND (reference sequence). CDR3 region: CASSQNRGYNGGYTF. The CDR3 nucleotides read TGTGCCAGTAGTCAGAACAGGGGCTACAATGGTGGCTACACCTTC. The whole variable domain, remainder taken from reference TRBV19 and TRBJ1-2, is DGGITQSPKYLFRKEGQNVTLSCEQNLNHDAMYWYRQDPGQGLRLIYYSQIVNDFQKGDIAEGYSVSREKKESFPLTVTSAQKNPTAFYLCASSQNRGYNGGYTFGSGTRLTVV.

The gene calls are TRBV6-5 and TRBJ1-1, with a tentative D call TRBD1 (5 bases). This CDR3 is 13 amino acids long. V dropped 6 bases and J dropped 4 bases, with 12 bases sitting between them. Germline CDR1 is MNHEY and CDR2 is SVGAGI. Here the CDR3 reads CASSTGGSTEAFF. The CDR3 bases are TGTGCCAGCAGCACGGGGGGAAGCACTGAAGCTTTCTTT.

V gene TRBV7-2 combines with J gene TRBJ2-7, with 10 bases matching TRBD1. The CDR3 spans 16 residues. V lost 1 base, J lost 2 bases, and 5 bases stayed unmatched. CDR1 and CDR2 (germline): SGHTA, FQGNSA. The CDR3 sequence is CASSLDSGTGAYEQYF. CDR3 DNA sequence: TGTGCCAGCAGCTTAGATTCCGGGACAGGGGCCTACGAGCAGTACTTC.

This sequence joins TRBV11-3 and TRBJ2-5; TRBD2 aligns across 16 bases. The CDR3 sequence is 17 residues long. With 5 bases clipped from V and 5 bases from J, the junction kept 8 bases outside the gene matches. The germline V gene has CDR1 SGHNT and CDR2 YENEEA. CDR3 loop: CASSGPRGLAGGETQYF. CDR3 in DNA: TGTGCCAGCAGCGGCCCCCGGGGACTAGCGGGGGGGGAGACCCAGTACTTC.

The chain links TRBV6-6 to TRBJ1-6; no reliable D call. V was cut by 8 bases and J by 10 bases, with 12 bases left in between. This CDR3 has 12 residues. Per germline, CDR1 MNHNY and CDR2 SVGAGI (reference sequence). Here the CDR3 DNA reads TGTGCCAGCGAAGGGAGTAAGTCACCCCTCCACTTT. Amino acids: CASEGSKSPLHF.

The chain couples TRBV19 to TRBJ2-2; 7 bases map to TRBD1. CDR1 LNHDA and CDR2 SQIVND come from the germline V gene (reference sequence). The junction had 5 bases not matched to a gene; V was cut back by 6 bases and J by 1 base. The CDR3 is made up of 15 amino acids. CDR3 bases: TGTGCCAGTAGCGACCGACAGGGGAACACCGGGGAGCTGTTTTTT. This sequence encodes CASSDRQGNTGELFF.

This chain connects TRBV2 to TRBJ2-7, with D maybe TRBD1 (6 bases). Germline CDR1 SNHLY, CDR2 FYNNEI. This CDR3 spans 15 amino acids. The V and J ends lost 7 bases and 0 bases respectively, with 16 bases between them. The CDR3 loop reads CASKPGQVPSYEQYF. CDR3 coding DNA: TGTGCCAGCAAGCCGGGACAAGTCCCCTCCTACGAGCAGTACTTC. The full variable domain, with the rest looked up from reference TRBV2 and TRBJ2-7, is EPEVTQTPSHQVTQMGQEVILRCVPISNHLYFYWYRQILGQKVEFLVSFYNNEISEKSEIFDDQFSVERPDGSNFTLKIRSTKLEDSAMYFCASKPGQVPSYEQYFGPGTRLTVT.

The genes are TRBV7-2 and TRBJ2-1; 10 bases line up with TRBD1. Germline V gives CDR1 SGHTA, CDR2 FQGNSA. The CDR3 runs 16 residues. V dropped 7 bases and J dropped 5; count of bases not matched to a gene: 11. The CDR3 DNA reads TGTGCCAGCATCCCCTGGGGGGACAGGGGCAACAATGAGCAGTTCTTC. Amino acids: CASIPWGDRGNNEQFF.

The CDR3 region is CASSPVGTVDTEAFF. For the CDR3, the DNA is TGCGCCAGCAGCCCGGTCGGGACAGTCGACACTGAAGCTTTCTTT. The chain is built from TRBV4-1 and TRBJ1-1; 7 nucleotides align to TRBD1. CDR1 MGHRA and CDR2 YSYEKL come from the germline V gene. The V and J ends lost 4 bases and 3 bases, in that order; junction bases with no gene match: 8. This CDR3 is 15 amino acids long.

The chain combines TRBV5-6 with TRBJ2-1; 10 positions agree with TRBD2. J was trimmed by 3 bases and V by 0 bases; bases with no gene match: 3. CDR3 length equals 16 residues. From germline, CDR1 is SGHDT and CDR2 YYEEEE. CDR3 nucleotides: TGTGCCAGCAGCTTGGGCCGGACTAGCGGCTACAATGAGCAGTTCTTC. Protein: CASSLGRTSGYNEQFF.

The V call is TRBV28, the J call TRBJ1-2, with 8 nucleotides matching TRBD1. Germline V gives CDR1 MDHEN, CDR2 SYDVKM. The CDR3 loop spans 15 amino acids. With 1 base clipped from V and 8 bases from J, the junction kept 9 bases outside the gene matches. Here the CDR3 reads CASSLSYGTGNGYTF. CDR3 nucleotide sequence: TGTGCCAGCAGTTTATCGTACGGGACAGGTAACGGCTACACCTTC.

DNA of the CDR3: TGTGCCAGCAGCTCCCCCGGGACAGGGGACACTGAAGCTTTCTTT. Its translation is CASSSPGTGDTEAFF. V and J are TRBV5-8 and TRBJ1-1; 10 positions match TRBD1. V gave up 3 bases and J gave up 3 bases; unmatched junction bases: 5. Germline loops: CDR1 SGHTS, CDR2 YDEGEE. The CDR3 loop spans 15 amino acids.

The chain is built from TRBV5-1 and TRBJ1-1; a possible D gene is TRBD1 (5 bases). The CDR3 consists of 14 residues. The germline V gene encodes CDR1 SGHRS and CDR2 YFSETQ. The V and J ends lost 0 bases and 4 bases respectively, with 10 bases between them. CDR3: CASSLDGGSTEAFF. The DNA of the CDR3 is TGCGCCAGCAGCTTGGACGGGGGATCCACTGAAGCTTTCTTT.

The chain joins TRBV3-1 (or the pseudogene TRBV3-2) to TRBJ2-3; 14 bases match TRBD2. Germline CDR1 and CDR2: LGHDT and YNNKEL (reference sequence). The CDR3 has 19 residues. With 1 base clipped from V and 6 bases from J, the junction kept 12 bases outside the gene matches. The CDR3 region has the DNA TGTGCCAGCAGCCAAGGACTAGCGGGGGGGCCATTCCGGGCGGATACGCAGTATTTT. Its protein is CASSQGLAGGPFRADTQYF.